This T cell receptor (beta chain) emerged from a study of vaccination and CD4 T cells after COVID-19. As for the study in general: SARS-CoV-2 had been detected by nasal swab PCR in convalescent patients; roughly 10 were mild, one severe. Once diagnosed, patients had post-COVID samples drawn a median roughly 97 days later (range 35 to 161).

TCRdb recomputed calls from the PCR reads with MiXCR, one row per CDR3 protein. The table has some 29,000 distinct CDR3 sequences, 45% to 65% seen once. The CDR3 consists of 15 residues. V lost 4 bases, J lost 6 bases, and 6 bases stayed unmatched. Germline V gives CDR1 MGHRA, CDR2 YSYEKL. Time point of the sample: late sampling 161 to 241 days after vaccination in three convalescent patients. A few counts support this clonotype. The sequencing used CD4+ T cells from blood, collected about 7 months after SARS-CoV-2 vaccination. The TCR comes from a human donor who had recovered from COVID-19. V gene TRBV4-1 combines with J gene TRBJ1-1; TRBD1 matches at 12 bases. CDR3: CASSLLWDRGPEAFF. Written as DNA, the CDR3 is TGCGCCAGCAGCCTTCTATGGGACAGGGGGCCTGAAGCTTTCTTT.